This T cell receptor beta chain was recorded in a study of cytomegalovirus exposure and HLA in healthy donors. General observations from the study: The study assumed roughly uniform donor sequencing depth for presence/absence analyses. Listed as cytomegalovirus-associated were 164 TCR beta chains.

J lost 3 bases, V lost 2 bases, and 3 bases had no gene match. Per the germline V gene, CDR1 is SQVTM and CDR2 is ANQGSEA. The CDR3 covers 15 residues. Healthy individuals who donated bone marrow served as the donors. With 60 Vbeta and 13 Jbeta primers, the PCR was carried out. In the original workflow: About 12 million shared chains were among the about 80 million unique TCR beta chains that a later analysis counted. Measured with immunoSEQ multiplex PCR; TCRdb has only the in-frame clones, and not every one. V and J calls and clone size are as listed in that table; D and trimming were resolved from the DNA. Among approximately 260,000 clones listed, 84% were seen once. This clone was recorded only once. Its antigen is unknown.

The clonotype comes from a woman aged 40 to 55 in good health and CMV-seropositive. The sample was PBMCs. The V call is TRBV29-1, the J call TRBJ2-1, with 11 bases aligning to TRBD2. This CDR3 is CSVESTSGSYNEQFF. The CDR3 DNA sequence: TGCAGCGTTGAAAGTACTAGCGGGAGCTACAATGAGCAGTTCTTC.